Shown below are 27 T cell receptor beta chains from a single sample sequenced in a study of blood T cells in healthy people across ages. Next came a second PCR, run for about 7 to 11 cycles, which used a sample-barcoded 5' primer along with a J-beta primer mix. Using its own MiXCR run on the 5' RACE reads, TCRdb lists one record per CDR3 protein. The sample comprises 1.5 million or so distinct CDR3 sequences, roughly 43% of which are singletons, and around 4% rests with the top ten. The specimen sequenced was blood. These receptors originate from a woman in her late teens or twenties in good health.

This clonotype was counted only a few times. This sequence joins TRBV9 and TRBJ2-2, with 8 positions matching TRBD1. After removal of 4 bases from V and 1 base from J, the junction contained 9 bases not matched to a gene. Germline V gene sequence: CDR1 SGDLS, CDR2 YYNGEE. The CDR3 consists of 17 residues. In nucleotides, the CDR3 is TGTGCCAGCAGCATACCAAAGGACAGGGTGAACACCGGGGAGCTGTTTTTT. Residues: CASSIPKDRVNTGELFF.

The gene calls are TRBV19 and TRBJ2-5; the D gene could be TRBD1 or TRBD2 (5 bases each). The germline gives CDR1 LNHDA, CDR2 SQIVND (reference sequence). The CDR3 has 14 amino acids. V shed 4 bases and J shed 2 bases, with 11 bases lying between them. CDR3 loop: CASSNPGLQETQYF. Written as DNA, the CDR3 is TGTGCCAGTAGTAATCCGGGGCTACAAGAGACCCAGTACTTC.

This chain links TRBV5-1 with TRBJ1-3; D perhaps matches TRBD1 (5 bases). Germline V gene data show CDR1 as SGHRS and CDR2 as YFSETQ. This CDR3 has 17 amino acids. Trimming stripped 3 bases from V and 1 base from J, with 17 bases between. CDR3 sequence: CASSYGSGTGSGNTIYF. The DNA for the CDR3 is TGCGCCAGCAGCTATGGGTCCGGGACGGGTTCTGGAAACACCATATATTTT.

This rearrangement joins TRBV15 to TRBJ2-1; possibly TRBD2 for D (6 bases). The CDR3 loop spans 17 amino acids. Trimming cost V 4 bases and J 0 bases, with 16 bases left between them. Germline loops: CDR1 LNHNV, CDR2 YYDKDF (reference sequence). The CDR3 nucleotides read TGTGCCACCAGCACTTCATTTGGGGGGATCTCCTACAATGAGCAGTTCTTC. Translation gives CATSTSFGGISYNEQFF.

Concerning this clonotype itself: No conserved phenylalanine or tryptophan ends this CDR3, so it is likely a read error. The CDR3 DNA reads as TGTGCCAGCAGCCAAGAGGGTCGGGGTAATGAGCAGTTCTTA. Translation gives CASSQEGRGNEQFL. The chain is built from TRBV3-1 and TRBJ2-1; D perhaps matches TRBD2 (5 bases). V lost 0 bases and J 7 bases, leaving 10 bases between the germline ends. This CDR3 contains 14 residues. Per germline, CDR1 LGHDT and CDR2 YNNKEL (reference sequence).

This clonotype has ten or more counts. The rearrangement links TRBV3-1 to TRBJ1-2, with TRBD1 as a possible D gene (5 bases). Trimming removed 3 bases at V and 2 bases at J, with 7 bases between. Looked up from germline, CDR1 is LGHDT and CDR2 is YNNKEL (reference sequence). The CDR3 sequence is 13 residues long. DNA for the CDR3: TGTGCCAGCAGCCAGCGACAGAACTATGGCTACACCTTC. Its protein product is CASSQRQNYGYTF. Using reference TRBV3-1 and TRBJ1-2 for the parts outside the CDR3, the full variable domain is DTAVSQTPKYLVTQMGNDKSIKCEQNLGHDTMYWYKQDSKKFLKIMFSYNNKELIINETVPNRFSPKSPDKAHLNLHINSLELGDSAVYFCASSQRQNYGYTFGSGTRLTVV.

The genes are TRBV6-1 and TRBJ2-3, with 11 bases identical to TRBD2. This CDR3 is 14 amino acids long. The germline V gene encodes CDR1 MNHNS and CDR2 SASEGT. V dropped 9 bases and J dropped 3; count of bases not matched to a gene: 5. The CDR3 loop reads CARALAGGTDTQYF. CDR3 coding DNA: TGTGCCAGGGCGCTAGCGGGGGGAACAGATACGCAGTATTTT.

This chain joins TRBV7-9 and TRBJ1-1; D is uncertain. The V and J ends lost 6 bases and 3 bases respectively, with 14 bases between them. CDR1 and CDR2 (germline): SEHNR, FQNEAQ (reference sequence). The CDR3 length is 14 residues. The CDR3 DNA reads TGTGCCAGCAGTCGGCCCCCCGAGGACACTGAAGCTTTCTTT. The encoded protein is CASSRPPEDTEAFF.

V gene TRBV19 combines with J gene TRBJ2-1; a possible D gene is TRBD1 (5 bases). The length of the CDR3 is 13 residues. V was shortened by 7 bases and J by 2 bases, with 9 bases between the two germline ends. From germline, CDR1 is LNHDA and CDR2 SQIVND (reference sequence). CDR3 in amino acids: CASTLGPYNEQFF. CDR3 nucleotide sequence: TGTGCCAGTACCTTGGGGCCCTACAATGAGCAGTTCTTC.

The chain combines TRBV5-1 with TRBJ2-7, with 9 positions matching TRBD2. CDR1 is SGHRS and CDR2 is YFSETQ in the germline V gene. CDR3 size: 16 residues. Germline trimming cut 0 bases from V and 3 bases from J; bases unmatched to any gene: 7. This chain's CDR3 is CASSLAVAGEVYEQYF. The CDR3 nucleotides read TGCGCCAGCAGCTTGGCGGTAGCGGGGGAAGTCTACGAGCAGTACTTC.

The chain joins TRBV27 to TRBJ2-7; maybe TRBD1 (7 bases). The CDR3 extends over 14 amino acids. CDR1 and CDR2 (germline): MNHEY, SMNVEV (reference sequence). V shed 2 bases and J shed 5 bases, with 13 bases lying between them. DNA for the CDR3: TGTGCCAGCAGTTTACAAACAGGGGAGGACGAGCAGTACTTC. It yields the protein CASSLQTGEDEQYF.

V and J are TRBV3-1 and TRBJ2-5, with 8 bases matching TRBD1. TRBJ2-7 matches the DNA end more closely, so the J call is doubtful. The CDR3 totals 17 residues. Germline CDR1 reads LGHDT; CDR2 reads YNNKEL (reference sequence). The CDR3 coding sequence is TGTGCCAGCAGCCAGAGACCCGGACAGGGTATACTAGACGAGCAGTACTTC. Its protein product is CASSQRPGQGILDEQYF.

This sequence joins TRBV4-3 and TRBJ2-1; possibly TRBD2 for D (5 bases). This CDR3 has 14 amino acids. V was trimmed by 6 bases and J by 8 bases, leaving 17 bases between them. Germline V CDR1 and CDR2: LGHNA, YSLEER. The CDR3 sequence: CASSRLRSVDEQFF. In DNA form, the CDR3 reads TGCGCCAGCAGTCGACTACGTAGCGTCGATGAGCAGTTCTTC.

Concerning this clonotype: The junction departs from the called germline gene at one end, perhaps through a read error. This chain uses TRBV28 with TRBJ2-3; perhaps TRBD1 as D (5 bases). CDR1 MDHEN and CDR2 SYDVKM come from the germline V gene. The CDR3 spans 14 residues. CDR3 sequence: CASSLSQSTGTQYF. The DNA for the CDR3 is TGTGCCAGCAGTTTATCGCAGAGCACAGGTACGCAGTATTTT.

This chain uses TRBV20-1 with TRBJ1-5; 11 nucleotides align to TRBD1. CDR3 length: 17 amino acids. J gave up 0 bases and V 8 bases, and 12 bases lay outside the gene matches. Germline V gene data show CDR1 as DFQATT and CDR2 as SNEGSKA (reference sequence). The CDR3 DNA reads TGCAGTACTCGTGGGACAGGGGGGGTCCATAGCAATCAGCCCCAGCATTTT. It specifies CSTRGTGGVHSNQPQHF.

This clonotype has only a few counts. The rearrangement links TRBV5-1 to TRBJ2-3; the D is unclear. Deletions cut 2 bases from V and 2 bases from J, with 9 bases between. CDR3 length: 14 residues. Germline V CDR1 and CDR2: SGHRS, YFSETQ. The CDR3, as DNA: TGCGCCAGCAGCTTTGAGCCCATCACAGATACGCAGTATTTT. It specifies CASSFEPITDTQYF.

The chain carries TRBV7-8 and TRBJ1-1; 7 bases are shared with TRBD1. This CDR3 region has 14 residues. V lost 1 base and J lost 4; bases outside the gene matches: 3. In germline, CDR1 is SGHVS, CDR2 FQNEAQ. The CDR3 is CASSLGDSGTEAFF. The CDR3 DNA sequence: TGTGCCAGCAGCTTAGGGGACAGCGGCACTGAAGCTTTCTTT.

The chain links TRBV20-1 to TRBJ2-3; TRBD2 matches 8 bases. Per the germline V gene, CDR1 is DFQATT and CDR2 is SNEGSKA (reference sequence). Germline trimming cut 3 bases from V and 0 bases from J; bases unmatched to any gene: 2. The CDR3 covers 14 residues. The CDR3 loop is CSASTSGSTDTQYF. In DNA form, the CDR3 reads TGCAGTGCTAGTACTAGCGGAAGCACAGATACGCAGTATTTT.

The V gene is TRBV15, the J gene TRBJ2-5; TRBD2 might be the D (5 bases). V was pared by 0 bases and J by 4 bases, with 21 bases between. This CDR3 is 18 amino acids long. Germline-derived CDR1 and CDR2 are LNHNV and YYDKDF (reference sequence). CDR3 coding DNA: TGTGCCACCAGCAGAGATCAATCGGGGTCCCTCTGGGTAGAGACCCAGTACTTC. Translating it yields CATSRDQSGSLWVETQYF.

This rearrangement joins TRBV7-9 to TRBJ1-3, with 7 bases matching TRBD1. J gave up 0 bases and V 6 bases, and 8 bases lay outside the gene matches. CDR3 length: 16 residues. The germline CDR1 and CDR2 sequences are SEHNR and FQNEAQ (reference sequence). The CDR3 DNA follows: TGTGCCAGCAGAACAACCAGGGGGAGCTCTGGAAACACCATATATTTT. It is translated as CASRTTRGSSGNTIYF.

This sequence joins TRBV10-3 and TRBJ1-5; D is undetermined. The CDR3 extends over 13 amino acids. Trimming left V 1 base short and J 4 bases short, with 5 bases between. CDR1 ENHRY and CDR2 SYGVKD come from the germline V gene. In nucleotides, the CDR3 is TGTGCCATCAGTGAGTTTGAGAATCAGCCCCAGCATTTT. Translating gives CAISEFENQPQHF.

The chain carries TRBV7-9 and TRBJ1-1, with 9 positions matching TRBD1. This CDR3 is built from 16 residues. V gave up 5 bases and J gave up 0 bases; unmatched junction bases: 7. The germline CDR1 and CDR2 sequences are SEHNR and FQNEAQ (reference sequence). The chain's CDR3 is CASSPDRGDMNTEAFF. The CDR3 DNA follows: TGTGCCAGCAGCCCAGACAGGGGGGATATGAACACTGAAGCTTTCTTT.

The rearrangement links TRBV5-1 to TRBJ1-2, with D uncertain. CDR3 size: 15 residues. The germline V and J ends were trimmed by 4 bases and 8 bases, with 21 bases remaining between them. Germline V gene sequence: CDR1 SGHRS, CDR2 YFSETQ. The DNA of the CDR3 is TGCGCCAGCAGCCCGACCGGGCCCAGAATCGACGGCTACACCTTC. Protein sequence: CASSPTGPRIDGYTF.

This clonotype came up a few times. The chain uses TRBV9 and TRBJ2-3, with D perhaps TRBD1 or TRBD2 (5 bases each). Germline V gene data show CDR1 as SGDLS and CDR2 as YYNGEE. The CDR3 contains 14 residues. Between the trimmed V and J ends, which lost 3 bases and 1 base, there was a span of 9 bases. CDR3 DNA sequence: TGTGCCAGCAGCGGCAGGGAGCGCACAGATACGCAGTATTTT. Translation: CASSGRERTDTQYF.

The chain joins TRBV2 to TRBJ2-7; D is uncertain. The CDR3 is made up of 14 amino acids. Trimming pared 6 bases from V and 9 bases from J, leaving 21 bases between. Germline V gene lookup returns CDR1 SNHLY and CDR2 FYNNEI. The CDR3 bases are TGTGCCAGCAGCTCGAGTACATTAGGCGACGGGCAGTACTTC. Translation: CASSSSTLGDGQYF.

CDR3 nucleotide sequence: TGTGCCAGCAGTCGACGCCCACTACTAGCGGGAGTTGGTCAGTACTTC. This gives the protein CASSRRPLLAGVGQYF. V usage is TRBV6-5 and J usage is TRBJ2-5; TRBD2 matches at 11 bases. The CDR3 extends over 16 amino acids. Germline CDR1 reads MNHEY; CDR2 reads SVGAGI. The V segment lost 5 bases and the J segment 11 bases; nucleotides outside the gene matches: 16.

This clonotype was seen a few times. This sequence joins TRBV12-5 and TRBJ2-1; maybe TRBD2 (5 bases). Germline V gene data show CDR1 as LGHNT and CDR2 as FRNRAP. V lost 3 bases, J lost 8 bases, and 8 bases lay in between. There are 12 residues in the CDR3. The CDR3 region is CASGFGNDEQFF. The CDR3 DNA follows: TGTGCTAGTGGTTTCGGGAATGATGAGCAGTTCTTC.